The source of this T cell receptor (beta chain) is a study of T-cell reconstitution after alpha-beta-depleted transplantation in children. The CDR3 length is 15 residues. V trimming: 0 bases; J trimming: 9 bases; junction bases outside the gene matches: 9. Per the germline V gene, CDR1 is SGHVS and CDR2 is FQNEAQ. In this sample, this clonotype turned up a few times. The authors prepared the TCRbeta library with unique molecular identifiers. TCRdb re-analysed the PCR reads in MiXCR, keeping a single row per CDR3 protein. Among 700,000 to 950,000 distinct CDR3 sequences listed, 15% to 20% were seen once.

This material consisted of PBMCs, mostly from graft donor cells, taken 360 days after TCRalphabeta/CD19-depleted stem cell transplant. J is TRBJ2-7 and V is TRBV7-8; 9 bases match TRBD1. The origin of this receptor is a male patient under 18 who had a stem cell transplant for acute lymphoblastic leukemia, so the T cells may come from the graft donor. CDR3 residues: CASSLAGQGMTRQYF. CDR3 DNA: TGTGCCAGCAGCTTAGCGGGACAGGGCATGACTCGGCAGTACTTC.